This TCR beta chain was recovered during a study of shared clonotypes between healthy human individuals. On this clone itself: The antigen remains unidentified.

TCRdb keeps only in-frame clones here, not all; method: immunoSEQ multiplex PCR. Here the sample spans some 980,000 clones, 60% to 85% being singletons. This CDR3 comprises 15 residues. The ends lost 4 bases at V and 0 bases at J; junction bases unmatched: 5. Germline CDR1 is SGHVS and CDR2 is FNYEAQ. Study-wide points: Generation of non-shared clonotypes was less probable than generation of clonotypes shared by all four donors.

Naive CD45RA+ and memory CD45RA-negative subsets were split from CD4+ cells. This chain joins TRBV7-6 and TRBJ1-2, with 7 nucleotides matching TRBD1. This receptor was taken from a man aged 18 to 30 in good health. Specimen: memory CD4+ T cells sorted from blood. Stated subset: CD45RA-negative fraction. CDR3 amino acids: CASSSDRAPNYGYTF. The CDR3 DNA reads as TGTGCCAGCAGCTCCGACAGGGCCCCTAACTATGGCTACACCTTC.